This T cell receptor beta chain emerged from a study of blood T cell repertoires in COVID-19. Across the whole study: Samples taken during acute and convalescent COVID-19 were collected in the United States, Italy and Spain. In each case, the material was cDNA or gDNA derived from T cells, B-cell-depleted T cells, or PBMCs.

The CDR3 is 18 residues long. Germline trimming cut 2 bases from V and 2 bases from J; bases unmatched to any gene: 8. Germline CDR1 is SGHDN and CDR2 is FVKESK. Original methodology: Estimation of nucleated cell counts relied on the amplification of reference gene primers. Profiling relied on immunoSEQ multiplex PCR, and the TCRdb table lists in-frame clones only, not all of them. V, J and clone size derive from that table, while D and trimming were established from the DNA sequence. The table shows over 120,000 clones, with around 83% occurring only once. This TCR derives from a man between 60 and 70 years old with active or convalescent COVID-19. The J gene is TRBJ2-3, the V gene TRBV14; 12 bases are shared with TRBD1. The sequenced material came from peripheral blood. The CDR3 DNA reads as TGTGCCAGCAGCCAACTGAAAGGGACAGGGGGCCCCACAGATACGCAGTATTTT. It translates to CASSQLKGTGGPTDTQYF.